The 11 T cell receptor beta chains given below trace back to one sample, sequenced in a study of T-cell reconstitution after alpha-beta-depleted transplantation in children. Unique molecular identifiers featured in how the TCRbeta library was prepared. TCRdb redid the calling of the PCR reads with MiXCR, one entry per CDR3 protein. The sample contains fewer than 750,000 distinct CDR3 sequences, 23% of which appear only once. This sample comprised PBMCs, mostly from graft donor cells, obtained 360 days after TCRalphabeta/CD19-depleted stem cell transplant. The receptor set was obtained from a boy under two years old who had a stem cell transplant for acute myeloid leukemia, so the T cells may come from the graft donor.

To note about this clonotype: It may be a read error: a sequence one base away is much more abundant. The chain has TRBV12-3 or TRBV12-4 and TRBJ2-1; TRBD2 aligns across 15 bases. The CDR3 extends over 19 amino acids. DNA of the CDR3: TGTGCCTGCAGTTCCCCGAGGGGACTAGCGGGGGGACTTCACAATGAGCAGTTCTTC. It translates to CACSSPRGLAGGLHNEQFF.

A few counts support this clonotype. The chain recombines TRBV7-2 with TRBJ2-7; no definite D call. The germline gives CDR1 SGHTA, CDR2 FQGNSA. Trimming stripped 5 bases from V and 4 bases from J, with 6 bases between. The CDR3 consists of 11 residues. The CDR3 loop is CASSTQYEQYF. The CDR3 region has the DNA TGTGCCAGCAGCACCCAATACGAGCAGTACTTC.

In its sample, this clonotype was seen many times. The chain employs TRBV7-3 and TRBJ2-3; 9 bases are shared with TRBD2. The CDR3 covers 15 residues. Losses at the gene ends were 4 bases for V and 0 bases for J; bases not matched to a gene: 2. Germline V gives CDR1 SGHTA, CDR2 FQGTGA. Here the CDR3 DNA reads TGTGCCAGCAGCTGGACTAGCGAGAGCACAGATACGCAGTATTTT. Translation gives CASSWTSESTDTQYF.

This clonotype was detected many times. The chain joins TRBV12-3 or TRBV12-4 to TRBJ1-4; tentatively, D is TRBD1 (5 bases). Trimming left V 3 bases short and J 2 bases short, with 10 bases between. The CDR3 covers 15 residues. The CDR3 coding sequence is TGTGCCAGCAGTTTCACGGGGCTGACTAATGAAAAACTGTTTTTT. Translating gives CASSFTGLTNEKLFF.

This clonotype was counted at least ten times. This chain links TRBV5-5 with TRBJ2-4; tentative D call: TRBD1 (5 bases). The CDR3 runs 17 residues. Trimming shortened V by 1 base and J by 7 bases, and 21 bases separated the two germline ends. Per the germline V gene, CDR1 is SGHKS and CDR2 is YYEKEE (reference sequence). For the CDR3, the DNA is TGTGCCAGCAGCTTGTGGCTGGCAGGGCAGAGGATGAACATTCAGTACTTC. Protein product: CASSLWLAGQRMNIQYF.

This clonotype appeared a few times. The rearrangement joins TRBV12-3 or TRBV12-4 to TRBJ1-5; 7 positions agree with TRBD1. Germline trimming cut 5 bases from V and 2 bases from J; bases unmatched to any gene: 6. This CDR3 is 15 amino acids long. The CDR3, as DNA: TGTGCCAGCAGTCCGTTTGGGACAGGCAATCAGCCCCAGCATTTT. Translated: CASSPFGTGNQPQHF.

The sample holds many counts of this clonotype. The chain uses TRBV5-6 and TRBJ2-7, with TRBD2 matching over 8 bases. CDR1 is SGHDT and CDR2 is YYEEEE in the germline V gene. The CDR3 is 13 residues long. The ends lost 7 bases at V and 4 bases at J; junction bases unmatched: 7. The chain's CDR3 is CASGSGRTYEQYF. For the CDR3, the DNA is TGTGCCAGCGGGAGCGGGAGAACTTACGAGCAGTACTTC.

The chain's CDR3 is CASSQEMTGGAYGYTF. In nucleotides, the CDR3 is TGTGCCAGCAGCCAAGAAATGACAGGGGGCGCTTATGGCTACACCTTC. The chain employs TRBV4-2 and TRBJ1-2, with 10 nucleotides matching TRBD1. V lost 0 bases and J lost 5; bases outside the gene matches: 6. The CDR3 sequence is 16 residues long. CDR1 is LGHNA, CDR2 YNFKEQ, per germline.

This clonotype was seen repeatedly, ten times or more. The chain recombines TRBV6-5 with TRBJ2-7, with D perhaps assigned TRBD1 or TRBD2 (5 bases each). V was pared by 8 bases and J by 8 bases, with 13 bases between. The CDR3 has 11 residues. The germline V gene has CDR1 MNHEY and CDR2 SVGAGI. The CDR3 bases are TGTGCCAGCTCCTTCCGGGACCAGCAGTACTTC. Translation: CASSFRDQQYF.

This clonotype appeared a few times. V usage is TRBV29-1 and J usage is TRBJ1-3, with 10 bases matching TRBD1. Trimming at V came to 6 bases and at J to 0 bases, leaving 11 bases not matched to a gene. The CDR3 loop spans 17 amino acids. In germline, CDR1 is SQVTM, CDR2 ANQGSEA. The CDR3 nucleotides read TGCAGCGTGACGATATGGGACAGGGGCTTCTCTGGAAACACCATATATTTT. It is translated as CSVTIWDRGFSGNTIYF.

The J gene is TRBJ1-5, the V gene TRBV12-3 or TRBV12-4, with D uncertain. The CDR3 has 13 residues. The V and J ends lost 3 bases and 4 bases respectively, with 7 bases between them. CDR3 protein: CASSFRYNQPQHF. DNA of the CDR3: TGTGCCAGCAGTTTTCGGTATAATCAGCCCCAGCATTTT.